Shown below are 3 T cell receptor beta chains from a single sample sequenced in a study of shared clonotypes between healthy human individuals. CD45RO-negative cells were positively selected for CCR7, leaving out terminally differentiated effector memory CD45RA+ cells. Here immunoSEQ multiplex PCR was the method, and the copy in TCRdb shows in-frame clones only, minus some. This table has 550,000 to 650,000 clones, 96% appearing once. Input material: naive CD8+ T cells sorted from blood. The receptors originated from a woman aged 30 to 39 in good health.

This clone was observed a single time. This chain connects TRBV6-1 to TRBJ1-2; 9 bases match TRBD1. The CDR3 is made up of 14 amino acids. V shed 2 bases and J 8 bases; nucleotides not matched to a gene: 6. CDR1 is MNHNS and CDR2 is SASEGT in the germline V gene. CDR3 amino acids: CASSEPTGGHGYTF. As DNA, the CDR3 is TGTGCCAGCAGTGAACCGACAGGGGGACACGGCTACACCTTC.

This chain connects TRBV29-1 to TRBJ2-5, with no clear D. The CDR3 is 13 amino acids. Germline V gene lookup returns CDR1 SQVTM and CDR2 ANQGSEA. Trimming took 6 bases from V and 5 from J, leaving 16 bases between them. CDR3: CSVPLPLFETQYF. CDR3 nucleotides: TGCAGCGTACCCCTTCCTCTGTTCGAGACCCAGTACTTC.

This chain links TRBV10-2 with TRBJ1-1; tentatively, D is TRBD1 (6 bases). Germline V gene lookup returns CDR1 WSHSY and CDR2 SAAADI. CDR3 size: 13 residues. Between the trimmed V and J ends, which lost 7 bases and 5 bases, there was a span of 14 bases. CDR3 in DNA: TGCGCCAGCAAAAAAACAGGGAGGACTGAAGCTTTCTTT. As protein: CASKKTGRTEAFF.